The T cell receptor (beta chain) under discussion was sequenced for a study of blood T cell repertoires in COVID-19. Looking at the study overall: The United States, Italy and Spain supplied acute and convalescent COVID-19 samples. In each case, the material was cDNA or gDNA derived from T cells, B-cell-depleted T cells, or PBMCs.

Notes on this clone: This sample includes further DNA sequences coding for the same CDR3.

Clones were sequenced by immunoSEQ multiplex PCR, and TCRdb holds only the in-frame ones, with some missing. This table has about 170,000 clones, roughly 86% appearing once. One Seattle source followed patients from active infection through their disease course. The sample comprised peripheral blood. This TCR was recovered from an elderly woman with COVID-19, enrolled during active disease.

This CDR3 reads CASSLGQGDEKLFF. CDR3 nucleotides: TGCGCCAGCAGCTTGGGTCAGGGGGATGAAAAACTGTTTTTT. The chain has TRBV5-1 and TRBJ1-4, with 7 bases fitting TRBD1. CDR3 length: 14 amino acids. Germline CDR1 and CDR2: SGHRS and YFSETQ. J was trimmed by 6 bases and V by 0 bases; bases with no gene match: 2.